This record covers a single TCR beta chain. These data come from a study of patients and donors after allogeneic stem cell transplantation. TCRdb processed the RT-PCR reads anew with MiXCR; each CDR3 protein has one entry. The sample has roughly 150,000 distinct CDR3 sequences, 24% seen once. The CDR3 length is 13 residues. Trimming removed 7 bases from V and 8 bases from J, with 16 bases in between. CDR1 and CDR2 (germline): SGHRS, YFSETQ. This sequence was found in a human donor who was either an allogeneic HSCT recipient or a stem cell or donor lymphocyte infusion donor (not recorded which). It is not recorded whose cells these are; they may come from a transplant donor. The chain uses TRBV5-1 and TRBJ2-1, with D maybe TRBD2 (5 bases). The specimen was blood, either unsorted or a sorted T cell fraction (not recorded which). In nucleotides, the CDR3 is TGCGCCAGCTCCCGGCGGGCTGTGGATGAGCAGTTCTTC. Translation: CASSRRAVDEQFF.